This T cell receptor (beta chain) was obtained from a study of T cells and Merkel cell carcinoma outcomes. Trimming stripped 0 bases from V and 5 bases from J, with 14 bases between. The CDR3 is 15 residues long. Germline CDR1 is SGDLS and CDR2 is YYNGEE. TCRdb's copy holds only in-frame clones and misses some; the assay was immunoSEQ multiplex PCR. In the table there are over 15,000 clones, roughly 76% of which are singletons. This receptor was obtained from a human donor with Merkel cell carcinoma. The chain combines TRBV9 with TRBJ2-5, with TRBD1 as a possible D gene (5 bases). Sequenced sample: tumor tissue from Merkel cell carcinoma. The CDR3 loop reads CASSVAVTARETQYF. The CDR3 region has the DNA TGTGCCAGCAGCGTAGCGGTGACAGCCCGGGAGACCCAGTACTTC.